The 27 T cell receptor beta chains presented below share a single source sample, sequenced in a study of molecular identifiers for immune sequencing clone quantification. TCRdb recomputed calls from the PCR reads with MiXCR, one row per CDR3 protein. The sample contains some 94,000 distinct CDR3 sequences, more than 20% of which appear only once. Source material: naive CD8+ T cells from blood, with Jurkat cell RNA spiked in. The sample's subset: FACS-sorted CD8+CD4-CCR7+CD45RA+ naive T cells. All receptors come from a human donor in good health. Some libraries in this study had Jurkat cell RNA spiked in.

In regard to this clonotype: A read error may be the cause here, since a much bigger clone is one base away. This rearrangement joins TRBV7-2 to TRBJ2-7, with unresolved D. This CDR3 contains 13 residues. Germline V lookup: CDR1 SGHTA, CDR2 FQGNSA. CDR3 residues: CAGSLGVGYEQYF. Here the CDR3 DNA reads TGTGCCGGCAGCTTAGGTGTGGGGTACGAGCAGTACTTC.

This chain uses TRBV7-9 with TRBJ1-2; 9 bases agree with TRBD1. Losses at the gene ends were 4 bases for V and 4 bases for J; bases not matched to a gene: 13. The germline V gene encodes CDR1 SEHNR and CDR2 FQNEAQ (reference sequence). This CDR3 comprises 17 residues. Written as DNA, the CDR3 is TGTGCCAGCAGCTCTGACAGGGGGAGTAGAGACAGCTATGGCTACACCTTC. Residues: CASSSDRGSRDSYGYTF. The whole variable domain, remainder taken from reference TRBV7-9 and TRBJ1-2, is DTGVSQNPRHKITKRGQNVTFRCDPISEHNRLYWYRQTLGQGPEFLTYFQNEAQLEKSRLLSDRFSAERPKGSFSTLEIQRTEQGDSAMYLCASSSDRGSRDSYGYTFGSGTRLTVV.

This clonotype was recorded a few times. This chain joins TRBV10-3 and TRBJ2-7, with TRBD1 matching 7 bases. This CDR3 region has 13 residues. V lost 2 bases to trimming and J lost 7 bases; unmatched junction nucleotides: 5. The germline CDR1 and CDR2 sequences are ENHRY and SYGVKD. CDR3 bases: TGTGCCATCAGTGAGGAGACAGGGTGGGAGCAGTACTTC. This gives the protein CAISEETGWEQYF.

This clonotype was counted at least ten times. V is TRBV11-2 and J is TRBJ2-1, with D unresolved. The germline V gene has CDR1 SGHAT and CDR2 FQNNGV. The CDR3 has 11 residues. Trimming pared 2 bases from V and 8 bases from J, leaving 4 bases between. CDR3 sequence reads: CASSLIYEQFF. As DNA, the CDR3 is TGTGCCAGCAGCTTAATCTATGAGCAGTTCTTC.

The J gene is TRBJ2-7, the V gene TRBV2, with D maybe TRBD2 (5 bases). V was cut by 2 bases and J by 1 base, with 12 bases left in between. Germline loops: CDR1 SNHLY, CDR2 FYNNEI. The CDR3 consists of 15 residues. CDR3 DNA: TGTGCCAGCAGTGAACTCGCGGGTTCTTCCTACGAGCAGTACTTC. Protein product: CASSELAGSSYEQYF.

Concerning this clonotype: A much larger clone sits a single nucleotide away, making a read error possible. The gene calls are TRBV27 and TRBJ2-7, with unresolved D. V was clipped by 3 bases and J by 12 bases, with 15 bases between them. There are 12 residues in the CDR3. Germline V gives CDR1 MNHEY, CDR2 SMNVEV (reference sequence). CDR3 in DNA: TGTGCCAGCAGTTTCCCATCTGGCCAGCGGTACTTC. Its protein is CASSFPSGQRYF.

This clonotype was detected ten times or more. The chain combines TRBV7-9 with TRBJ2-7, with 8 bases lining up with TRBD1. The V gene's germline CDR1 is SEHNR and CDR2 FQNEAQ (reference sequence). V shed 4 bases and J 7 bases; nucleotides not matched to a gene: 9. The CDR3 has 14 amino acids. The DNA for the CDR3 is TGTGCCAGCAGCTCCGGACAGGGTGTCAGAGAGCAGTACTTC. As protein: CASSSGQGVREQYF.

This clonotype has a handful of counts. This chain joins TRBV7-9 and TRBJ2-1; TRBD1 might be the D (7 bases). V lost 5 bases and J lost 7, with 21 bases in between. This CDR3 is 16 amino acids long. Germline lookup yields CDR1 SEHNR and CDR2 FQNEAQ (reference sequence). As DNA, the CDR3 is TGTGCCAGCAGCACCCAGACCGTGACAGGGAGGAATGAGCAGTTCTTC. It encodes CASSTQTVTGRNEQFF.

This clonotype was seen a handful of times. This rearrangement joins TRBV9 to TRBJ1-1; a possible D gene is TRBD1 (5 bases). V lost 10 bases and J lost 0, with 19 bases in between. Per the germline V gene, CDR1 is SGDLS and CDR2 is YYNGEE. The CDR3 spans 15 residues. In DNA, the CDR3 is TGTGCCTCCGCCCCCGGGACGGGAATGAACACTGAAGCTTTCTTT. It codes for CASAPGTGMNTEAFF.

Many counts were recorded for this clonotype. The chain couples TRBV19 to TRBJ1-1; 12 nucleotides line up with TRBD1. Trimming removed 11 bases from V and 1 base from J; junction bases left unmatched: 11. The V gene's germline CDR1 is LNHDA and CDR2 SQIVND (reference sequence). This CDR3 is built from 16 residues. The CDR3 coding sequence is TGTGCCTCTGCGAGGGACAGGGGGCTTTGGAACACTGAAGCTTTCTTT. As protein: CASARDRGLWNTEAFF.

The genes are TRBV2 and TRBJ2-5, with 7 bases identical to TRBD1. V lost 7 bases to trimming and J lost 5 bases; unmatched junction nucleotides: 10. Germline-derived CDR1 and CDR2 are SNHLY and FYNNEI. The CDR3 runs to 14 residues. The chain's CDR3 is CASTEGAGWETQYF. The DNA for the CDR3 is TGTGCCAGCACTGAGGGGGCAGGTTGGGAGACCCAGTACTTC.

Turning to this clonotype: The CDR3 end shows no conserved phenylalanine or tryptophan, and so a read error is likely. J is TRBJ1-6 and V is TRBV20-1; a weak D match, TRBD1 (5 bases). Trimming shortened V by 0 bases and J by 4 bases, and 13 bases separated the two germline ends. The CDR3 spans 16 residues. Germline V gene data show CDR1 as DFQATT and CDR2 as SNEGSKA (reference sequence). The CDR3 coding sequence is TGCAGTGCTAGAGATACTGACAGTATTTATAATTCACCCCTCCACCTT. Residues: CSARDTDSIYNSPLHL.

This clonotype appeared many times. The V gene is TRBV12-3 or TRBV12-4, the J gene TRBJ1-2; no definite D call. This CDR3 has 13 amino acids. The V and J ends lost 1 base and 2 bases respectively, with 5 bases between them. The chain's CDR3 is CASSLEVNYGYTF. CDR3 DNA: TGTGCCAGCAGTTTAGAGGTGAACTATGGCTACACCTTC.

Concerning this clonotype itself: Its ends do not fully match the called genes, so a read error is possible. The CDR3 DNA sequence: TGTGCCGGCAGCCCTCAGACTAGCGGGGGGCCGGACTCAGCGGAGTACTTC. This codes for CAGSPQTSGGPDSAEYF. The gene calls are TRBV11-2 and TRBJ2-5, with 13 nucleotides matching TRBD2. The CDR3 sequence is 17 residues long. CDR1 SGHAT and CDR2 FQNNGV come from the germline V gene.

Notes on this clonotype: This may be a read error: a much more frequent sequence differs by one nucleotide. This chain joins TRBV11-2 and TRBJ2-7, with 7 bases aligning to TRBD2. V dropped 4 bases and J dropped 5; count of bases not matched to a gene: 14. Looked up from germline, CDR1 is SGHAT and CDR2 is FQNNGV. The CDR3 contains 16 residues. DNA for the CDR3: TGTGCCAGCAGCTCCAATAGGGACTACCCTCCCAACGAGCAGTACTTC. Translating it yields CASSSNRDYPPNEQYF. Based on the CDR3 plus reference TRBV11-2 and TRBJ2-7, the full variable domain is EAGVAQSPRYKIIEKRQSVAFWCNPISGHATLYWYQQILGQGPKLLIQFQNNGVVDDSQLPKDRFSAERLKGVDSTLKIQPAKLEDSAVYLCASSSNRDYPPNEQYFGPGTRLTVT.

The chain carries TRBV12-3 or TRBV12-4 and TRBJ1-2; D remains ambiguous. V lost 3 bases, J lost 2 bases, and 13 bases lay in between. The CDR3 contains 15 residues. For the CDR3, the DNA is TGTGCCAGCAGTTTTCTCTTAACAGTAAACTATGGCTACACCTTC. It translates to CASSFLLTVNYGYTF.

CDR3 in amino acids: CASSYFGGPGNEQYF. CDR3 DNA sequence: TGTGCCAGCAGTTACTTTGGGGGCCCTGGGAACGAGCAGTACTTC. This chain links TRBV6-5 with TRBJ2-7; D may be TRBD1 (6 bases). Trimming stripped 1 base from V and 5 bases from J, with 15 bases between. Germline CDR1 is MNHEY and CDR2 is SVGAGI. There are 15 residues in the CDR3.

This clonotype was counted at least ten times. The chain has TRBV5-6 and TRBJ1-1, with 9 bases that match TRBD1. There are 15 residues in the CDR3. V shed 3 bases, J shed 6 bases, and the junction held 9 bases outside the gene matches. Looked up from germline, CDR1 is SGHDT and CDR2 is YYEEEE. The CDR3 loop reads CASSWGGQGAAEAFF. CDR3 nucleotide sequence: TGTGCCAGCAGCTGGGGGGGACAGGGAGCGGCTGAAGCTTTCTTT. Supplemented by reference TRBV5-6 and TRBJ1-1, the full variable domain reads DAGVTQSPTHLIKTRGQQVTLRCSPKSGHDTVSWYQQALGQGPQFIFQYYEEEERQRGNFPDRFSGHQFPNYSSELNVNALLLGDSALYLCASSWGGQGAAEAFFGQGTRLTVV.

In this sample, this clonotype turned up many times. DNA for the CDR3: TGTGCCAGCCCCAGCGAGGCGGGGGAGCCCACAGATACGCAGTATTTT. It encodes CASPSEAGEPTDTQYF. The gene calls are TRBV28 and TRBJ2-3; the match to TRBD2 covers 7 bases. This CDR3 has 16 residues. V trimming: 8 bases; J trimming: 2 bases; junction bases outside the gene matches: 13. The germline gives CDR1 MDHEN, CDR2 SYDVKM.

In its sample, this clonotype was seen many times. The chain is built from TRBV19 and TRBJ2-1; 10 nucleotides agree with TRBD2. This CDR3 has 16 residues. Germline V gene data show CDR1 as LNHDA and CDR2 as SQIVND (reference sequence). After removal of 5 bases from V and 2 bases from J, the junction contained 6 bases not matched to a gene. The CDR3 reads CASSPTSGIAYNEQFF. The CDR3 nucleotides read TGTGCCAGTAGTCCTACTAGCGGGATAGCCTACAATGAGCAGTTCTTC.

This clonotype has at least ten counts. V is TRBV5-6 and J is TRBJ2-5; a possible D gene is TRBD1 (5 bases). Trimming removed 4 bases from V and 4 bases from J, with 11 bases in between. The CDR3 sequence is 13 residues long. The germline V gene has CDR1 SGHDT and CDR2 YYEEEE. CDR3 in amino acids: CASSDSVGETQYF. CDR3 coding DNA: TGTGCCAGCAGCGACAGCGTCGGAGAGACCCAGTACTTC.

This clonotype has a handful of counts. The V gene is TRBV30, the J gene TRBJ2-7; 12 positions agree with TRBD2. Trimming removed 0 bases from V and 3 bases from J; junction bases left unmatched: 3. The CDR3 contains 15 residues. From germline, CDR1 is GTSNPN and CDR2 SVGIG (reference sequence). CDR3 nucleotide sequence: TGTGCCTGGAGTGTACTAGCGGGGGGCGGCTACGAGCAGTACTTC. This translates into CAWSVLAGGGYEQYF.

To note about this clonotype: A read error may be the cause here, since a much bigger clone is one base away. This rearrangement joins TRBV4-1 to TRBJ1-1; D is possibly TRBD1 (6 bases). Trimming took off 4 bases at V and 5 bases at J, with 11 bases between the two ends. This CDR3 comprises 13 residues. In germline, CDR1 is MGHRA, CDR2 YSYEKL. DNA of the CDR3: TGCGCCAGCAGCCGGTTACAGGGTACTGAAGCTTTCTTT. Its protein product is CASSRLQGTEAFF.

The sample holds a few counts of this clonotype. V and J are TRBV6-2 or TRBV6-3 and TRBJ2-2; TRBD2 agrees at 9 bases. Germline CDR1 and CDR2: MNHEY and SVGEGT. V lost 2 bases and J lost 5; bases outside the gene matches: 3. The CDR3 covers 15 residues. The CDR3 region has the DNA TGTGCCAGCAGTTACACTAGCGGGTCTACCGGGGAGCTGTTTTTT. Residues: CASSYTSGSTGELFF.

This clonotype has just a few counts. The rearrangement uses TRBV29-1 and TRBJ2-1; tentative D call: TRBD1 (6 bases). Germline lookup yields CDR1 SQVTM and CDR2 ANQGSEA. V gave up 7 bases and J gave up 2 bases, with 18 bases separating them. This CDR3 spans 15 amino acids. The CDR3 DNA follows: TGCAGCGGTGACCTCAGGGGTCCTCCCTACAATGAGCAGTTCTTC. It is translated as CSGDLRGPPYNEQFF.

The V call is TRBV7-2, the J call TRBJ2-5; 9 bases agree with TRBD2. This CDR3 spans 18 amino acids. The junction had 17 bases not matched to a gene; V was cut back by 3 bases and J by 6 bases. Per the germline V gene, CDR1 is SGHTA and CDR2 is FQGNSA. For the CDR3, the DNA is TGTGCCAGCAGCTTGATAGTGGCCAGCGGGAGGTTATTACAGACCCAGTACTTC. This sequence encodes CASSLIVASGRLLQTQYF. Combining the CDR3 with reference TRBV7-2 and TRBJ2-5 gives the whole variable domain GAGVSQSPSNKVTEKGKDVELRCDPISGHTALYWYRQSLGQGLEFLIYFQGNSAPDKSGLPSDRFSAERTGGSVSTLTIQRTQQEDSAVYLCASSLIVASGRLLQTQYFGPGTRLLVL.

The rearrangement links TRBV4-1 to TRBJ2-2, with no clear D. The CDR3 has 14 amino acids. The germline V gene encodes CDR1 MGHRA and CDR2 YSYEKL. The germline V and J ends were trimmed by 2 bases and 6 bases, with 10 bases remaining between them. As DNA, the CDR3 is TGCGCCAGCAGCCAATCGTTCCTAGCCGGGGAGCTGTTTTTT. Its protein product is CASSQSFLAGELFF.